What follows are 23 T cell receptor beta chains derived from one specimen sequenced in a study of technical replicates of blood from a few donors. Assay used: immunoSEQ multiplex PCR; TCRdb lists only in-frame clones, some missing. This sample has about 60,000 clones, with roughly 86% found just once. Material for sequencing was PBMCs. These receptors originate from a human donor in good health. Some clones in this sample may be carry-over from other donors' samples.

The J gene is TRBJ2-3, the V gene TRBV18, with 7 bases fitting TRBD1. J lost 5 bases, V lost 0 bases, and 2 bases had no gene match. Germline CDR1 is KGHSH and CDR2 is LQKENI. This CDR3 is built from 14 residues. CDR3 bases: TGTGCCAGCTCACCACCGCGACAGGGAGATACGCAGTATTTT. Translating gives CASSPPRQGDTQYF.

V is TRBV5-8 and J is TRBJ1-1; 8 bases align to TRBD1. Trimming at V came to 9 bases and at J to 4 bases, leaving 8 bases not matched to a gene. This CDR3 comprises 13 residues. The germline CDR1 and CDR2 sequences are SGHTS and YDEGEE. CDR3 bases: TGTGCCACCCTCAGGGGGCCGGTCACTGAAGCTTTCTTT. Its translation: CATLRGPVTEAFF.

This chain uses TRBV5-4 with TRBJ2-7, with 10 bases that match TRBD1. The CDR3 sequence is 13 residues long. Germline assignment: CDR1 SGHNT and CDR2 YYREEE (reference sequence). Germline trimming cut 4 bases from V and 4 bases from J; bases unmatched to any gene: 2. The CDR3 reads CASSRDRGYEQYF. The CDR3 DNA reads TGTGCCAGCAGCCGGGACAGGGGTTACGAGCAGTACTTC.

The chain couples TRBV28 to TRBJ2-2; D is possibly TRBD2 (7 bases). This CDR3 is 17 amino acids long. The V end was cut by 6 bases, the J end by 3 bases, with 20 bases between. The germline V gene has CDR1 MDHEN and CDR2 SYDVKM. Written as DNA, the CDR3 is TGTGCCAGCAGCCCCTTCCTCGGGGGGCCCGACACCGGGGAGCTGTTTTTT. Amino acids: CASSPFLGGPDTGELFF.

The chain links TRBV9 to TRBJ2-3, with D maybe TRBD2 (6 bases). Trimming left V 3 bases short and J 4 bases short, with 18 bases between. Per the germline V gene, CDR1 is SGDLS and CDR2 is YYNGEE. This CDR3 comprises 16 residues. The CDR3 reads CASSASGVGAADTQYF. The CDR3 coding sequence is TGTGCCAGCAGCGCGTCGGGGGTAGGGGCCGCAGATACGCAGTATTTT.

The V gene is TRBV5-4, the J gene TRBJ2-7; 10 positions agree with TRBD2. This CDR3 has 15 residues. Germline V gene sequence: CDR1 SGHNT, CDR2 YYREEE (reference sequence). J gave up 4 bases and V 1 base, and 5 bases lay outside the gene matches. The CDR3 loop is CASSLFLAGAYEQYF. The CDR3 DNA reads TGTGCCAGCAGCTTGTTCCTAGCGGGAGCGTACGAGCAGTACTTC.

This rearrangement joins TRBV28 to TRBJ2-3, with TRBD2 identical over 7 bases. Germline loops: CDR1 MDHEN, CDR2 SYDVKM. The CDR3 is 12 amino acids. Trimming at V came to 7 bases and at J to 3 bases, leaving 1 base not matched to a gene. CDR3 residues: CASTGGTDTQYF. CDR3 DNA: TGTGCCAGCACGGGGGGTACAGATACGCAGTATTTT.

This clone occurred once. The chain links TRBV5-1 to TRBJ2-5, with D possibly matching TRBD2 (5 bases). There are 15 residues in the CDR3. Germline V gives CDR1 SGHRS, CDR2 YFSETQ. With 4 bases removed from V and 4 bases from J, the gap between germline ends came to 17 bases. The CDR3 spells CASSVATSGGETQYF. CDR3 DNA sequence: TGCGCCAGCAGCGTGGCGACCTCCGGAGGAGAGACCCAGTACTTC.

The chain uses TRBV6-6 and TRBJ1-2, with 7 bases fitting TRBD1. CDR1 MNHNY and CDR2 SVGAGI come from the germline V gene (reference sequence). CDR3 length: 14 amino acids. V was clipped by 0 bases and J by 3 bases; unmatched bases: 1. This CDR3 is CASSYSGTDYGYTF. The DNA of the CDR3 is TGTGCCAGCAGTTACTCAGGGACAGACTATGGCTACACCTTC.

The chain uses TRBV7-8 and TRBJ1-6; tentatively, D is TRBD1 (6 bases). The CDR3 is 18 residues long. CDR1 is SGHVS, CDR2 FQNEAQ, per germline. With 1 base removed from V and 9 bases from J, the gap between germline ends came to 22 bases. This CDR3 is CASSLEGVSSGSGSPLHF. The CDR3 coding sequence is TGTGCCAGCAGCTTAGAGGGGGTGTCCTCGGGGAGCGGTTCACCCCTCCACTTT.

CDR3 coding DNA: TGTGCCAGCAGCTTGGGCGCAGGGAACTATGGCTACACCTTC. This translates into CASSLGAGNYGYTF. The chain combines TRBV5-5 with TRBJ1-2; possibly TRBD1 for D (5 bases). Germline CDR1 SGHKS, CDR2 YYEKEE (reference sequence). The CDR3 is made up of 14 amino acids. V was cut by 0 bases and J by 2 bases, with 8 bases left in between. The whole variable domain, filled in from reference TRBV5-5 and TRBJ1-2, reads DAGVTQSPTHLIKTRGQQVTLRCSPISGHKSVSWYQQVLGQGPQFIFQYYEKEERGRGNFPDRFSARQFPNYSSELNVNALLLGDSALYLCASSLGAGNYGYTFGSGTRLTVV.

The CDR3 here is CASSYQGAPYEQYF. The CDR3 bases are TGTGCCAGCAGTTACCAGGGGGCCCCCTACGAGCAGTACTTC. The chain is built from TRBV6-5 and TRBJ2-7; 8 nucleotides align to TRBD1. J was trimmed by 2 bases and V by 2 bases; bases with no gene match: 2. The germline V gene encodes CDR1 MNHEY and CDR2 SVGAGI. This CDR3 is built from 14 residues.

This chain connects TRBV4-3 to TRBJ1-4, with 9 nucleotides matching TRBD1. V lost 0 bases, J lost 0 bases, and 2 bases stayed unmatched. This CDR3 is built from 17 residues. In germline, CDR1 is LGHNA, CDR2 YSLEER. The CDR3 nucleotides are TGCGCCAGCAGCCAAGACACAGGGGGCCCAACTAATGAAAAACTGTTTTTT. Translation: CASSQDTGGPTNEKLFF.

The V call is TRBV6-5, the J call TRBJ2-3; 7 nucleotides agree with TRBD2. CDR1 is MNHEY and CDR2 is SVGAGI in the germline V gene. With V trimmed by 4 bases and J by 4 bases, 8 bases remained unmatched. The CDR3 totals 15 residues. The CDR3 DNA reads TGTGCCAGCAGTTGGGCGGGGGAGGGCGCAGATACGCAGTATTTT. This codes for CASSWAGEGADTQYF.

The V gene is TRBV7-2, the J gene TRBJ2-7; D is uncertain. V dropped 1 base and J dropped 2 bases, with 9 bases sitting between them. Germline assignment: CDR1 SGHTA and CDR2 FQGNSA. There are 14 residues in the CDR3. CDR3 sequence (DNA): TGTGCCAGCAGCTTAGAGCCGCTAACCTACGAGCAGTACTTC. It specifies CASSLEPLTYEQYF.

CDR3 region: CASTSLGGTEAFF. CDR3 DNA sequence: TGTGCCAGCACCTCTTTGGGGGGAACTGAAGCTTTCTTT. The chain recombines TRBV6-6 with TRBJ1-1, with a tentative D call TRBD1 (5 bases). There are 13 residues in the CDR3. Germline CDR1 reads MNHNY; CDR2 reads SVGAGI (reference sequence). Trimming pared 7 bases from V and 5 bases from J, leaving 14 bases between.

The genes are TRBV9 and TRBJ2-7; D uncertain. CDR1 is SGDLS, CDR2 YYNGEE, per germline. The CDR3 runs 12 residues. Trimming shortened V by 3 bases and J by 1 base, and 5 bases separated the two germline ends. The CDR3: CASSGLSYEQYF. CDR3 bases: TGTGCCAGCAGCGGTCTTTCCTACGAGCAGTACTTC.

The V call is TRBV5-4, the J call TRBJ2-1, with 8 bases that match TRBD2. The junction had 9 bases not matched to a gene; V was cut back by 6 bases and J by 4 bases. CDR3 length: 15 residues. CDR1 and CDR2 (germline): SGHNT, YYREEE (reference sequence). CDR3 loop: CASTSGASGYNEQFF. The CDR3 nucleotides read TGTGCCAGCACCTCGGGGGCTAGCGGGTACAATGAGCAGTTCTTC. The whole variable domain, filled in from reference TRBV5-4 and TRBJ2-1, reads ETGVTQSPTHLIKTRGQQVTLRCSSQSGHNTVSWYQQALGQGPQFIFQYYREEENGRGNFPPRFSGLQFPNYSSELNVNALELDDSALYLCASTSGASGYNEQFFGPGTRLTVL.

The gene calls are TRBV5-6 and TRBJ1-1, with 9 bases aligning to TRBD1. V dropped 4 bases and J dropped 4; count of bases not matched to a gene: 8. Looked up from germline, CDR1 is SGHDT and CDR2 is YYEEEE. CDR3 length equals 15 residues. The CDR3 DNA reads TGTGCCAGCAGCGCAACAGGGGGCCGGGGCACTGAAGCTTTCTTT. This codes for CASSATGGRGTEAFF.

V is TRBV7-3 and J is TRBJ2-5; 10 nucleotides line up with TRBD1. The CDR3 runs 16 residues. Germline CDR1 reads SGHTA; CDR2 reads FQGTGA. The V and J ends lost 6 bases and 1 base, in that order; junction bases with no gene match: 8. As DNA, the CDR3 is TGTGCCAGCAGGGCTCGGGACAGGGGATTCCAAGAGACCCAGTACTTC. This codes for CASRARDRGFQETQYF.

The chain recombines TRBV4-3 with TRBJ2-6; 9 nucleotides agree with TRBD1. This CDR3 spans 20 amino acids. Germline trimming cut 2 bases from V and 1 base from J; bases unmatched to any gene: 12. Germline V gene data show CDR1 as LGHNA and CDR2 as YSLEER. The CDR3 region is CASSQRRDRVYSSGANVLTF. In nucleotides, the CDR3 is TGCGCCAGCAGCCAACGCCGGGACAGGGTTTACTCTTCTGGGGCCAACGTCCTGACTTTC.

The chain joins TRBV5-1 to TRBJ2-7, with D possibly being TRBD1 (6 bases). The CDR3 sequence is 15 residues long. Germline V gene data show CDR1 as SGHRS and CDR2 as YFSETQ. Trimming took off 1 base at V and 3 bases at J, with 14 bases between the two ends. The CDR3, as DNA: TGCGCCAGCAGCTTGAGTTCTAGCAGGGGCTACGAGCAGTACTTC. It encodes CASSLSSSRGYEQYF.

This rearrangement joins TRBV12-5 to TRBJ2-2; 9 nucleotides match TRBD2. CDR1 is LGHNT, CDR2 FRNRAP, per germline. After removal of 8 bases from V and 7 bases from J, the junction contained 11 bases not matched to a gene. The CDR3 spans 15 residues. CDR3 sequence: CASSPGTSYDGELFF. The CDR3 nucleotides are TGTGCTAGTTCTCCCGGGACTAGCTATGACGGGGAGCTGTTTTTT.